These 10 T cell receptor beta chains originate from one sample sequenced in a study of T-cell memory formation after mild COVID-19. TCRdb re-called the 5' RACE reads with MiXCR, one entry per CDR3 protein. The repertoire consists of 350,000 to 500,000 distinct CDR3 sequences, with less than 25% occurring once and the leading ten covering roughly 14%. Sample: PBMCs or a T cell subset sorted from them (not recorded which). The receptor set was obtained from an adult woman who had mild COVID-19 (a few samples of this study predate the infection). Cell type and time point are not known.

This clonotype was counted between two and nine times. The V gene is TRBV24-1, the J gene TRBJ2-7, with a possible D match to TRBD1 (6 bases). V lost 12 bases and J 3 bases, leaving 17 bases between the germline ends. Germline CDR1 reads KGHDR; CDR2 reads SFDVKD. The CDR3 runs to 13 residues. CDR3 DNA sequence: TGTGCCTCCGACGACTTAGGGGGCTACGAGCAGTACTTC. This encodes CASDDLGGYEQYF.

A few counts support this clonotype. The CDR3 DNA reads as TGTGCCAGCAGTTTAACTAGGACAGGGTCTGAAAAACTGTTTTTT. It codes for CASSLTRTGSEKLFF. V and J are TRBV12-3 or TRBV12-4 and TRBJ1-4; TRBD1 matches at 8 bases. The CDR3 consists of 15 residues. The V segment lost 2 bases and the J segment 7 bases; nucleotides outside the gene matches: 6.

There are a few counts of this clonotype. V and J are TRBV7-9 and TRBJ1-1; D remains ambiguous. Germline V gives CDR1 SEHNR, CDR2 FQNEAQ (reference sequence). V lost 5 bases to trimming and J lost 7 bases, with 11 bases between them. The CDR3 has 12 residues. The CDR3 bases are TGTGCCAGCAGCACCCAGGTGGGTGAAGCTTTCTTT. Its protein product is CASSTQVGEAFF.

The J gene is TRBJ2-3, the V gene TRBV10-3, with 8 bases matching TRBD2. The V gene's germline CDR1 is ENHRY and CDR2 SYGVKD. V was clipped by 0 bases and J by 7 bases; unmatched bases: 3. The CDR3 is 14 amino acids. CDR3 region: CAISESSGMNTQYF. The CDR3 DNA sequence: TGTGCCATCAGTGAGTCTAGCGGGATGAATACGCAGTATTTT.

The V and J genes are TRBV12-3 or TRBV12-4 and TRBJ2-1; maybe TRBD2 (6 bases). V was cut by 1 base and J by 9 bases, with 7 bases left in between. This CDR3 region has 12 residues. The CDR3 sequence is CASSLGGIEQFF. CDR3 sequence (DNA): TGTGCCAGCAGTTTAGGCGGGATTGAGCAGTTCTTC.

This clonotype was seen more than once but under ten times. The rearrangement links TRBV7-2 to TRBJ2-2, with D tentatively TRBD1 or TRBD2 (5 bases each). Trimming removed 3 bases at V and 6 bases at J, with 14 bases between. CDR1 SGHTA and CDR2 FQGNSA come from the germline V gene. This CDR3 has 15 residues. The CDR3 nucleotides are TGTGCCAGCAGCTTGACCACATGGGACGCCGGGGAGCTGTTTTTT. Translating gives CASSLTTWDAGELFF.

The chain uses TRBV7-9 and TRBJ2-7; TRBD2 aligns across 14 bases. Germline V gene lookup returns CDR1 SEHNR and CDR2 FQNEAQ (reference sequence). J gave up 0 bases and V 4 bases, and 5 bases lay outside the gene matches. This CDR3 contains 17 residues. DNA of the CDR3: TGTGCCAGCAGCTCTGGACTAGCGGGGGGCCACTCCTACGAGCAGTACTTC. Encoded protein: CASSSGLAGGHSYEQYF. Supplemented by reference TRBV7-9 and TRBJ2-7, the full variable domain reads DTGVSQNPRHKITKRGQNVTFRCDPISEHNRLYWYRQTLGQGPEFLTYFQNEAQLEKSRLLSDRFSAERPKGSFSTLEIQRTEQGDSAMYLCASSSGLAGGHSYEQYFGPGTRLTVT.

This clonotype has only a few counts. This rearrangement joins TRBV7-9 to TRBJ2-5; 8 bases map to TRBD1. Unmatched junction bases numbered 6, after V lost 5 bases and J lost 4 bases. The CDR3 runs to 14 residues. CDR1 SEHNR and CDR2 FQNEAQ come from the germline V gene (reference sequence). The CDR3 region has the DNA TGTGCCAGCAGCGTTGGACAGGGTGCAGAGACCCAGTACTTC. Its protein is CASSVGQGAETQYF.

The chain recombines TRBV12-3 or TRBV12-4 with TRBJ1-1; unclear D gene. This CDR3 is 10 amino acids long. The ends were cut back, 2 bases at V and 10 bases at J, with 5 bases in the middle. The CDR3 DNA is TGTGCCAGCAGTTTATTCGGAGCTTTCTTT. It is translated as CASSLFGAFF.

CDR3 region: CASSMTSGTRLETQYF. CDR3 DNA: TGTGCCAGCAGCATGACTAGCGGCACTAGACTTGAGACCCAGTACTTC. The chain recombines TRBV3-1 with TRBJ2-5, with 9 bases lining up with TRBD2. This CDR3 spans 16 amino acids. Germline V CDR1 and CDR2: LGHDT, YNNKEL (reference sequence). The ends lost 5 bases at V and 5 bases at J; junction bases unmatched: 12.